This T cell receptor (beta chain) comes out of a study of cytomegalovirus exposure and HLA in healthy donors. Amplification used 60 Vbeta primers and 13 Jbeta primers. TCRdb keeps only in-frame clones here, not all; method: immunoSEQ multiplex PCR. The sample carries approximately 190,000 clones, approximately 82% recorded once. General study findings and limits: Presence/absence results assume similar sequencing depth per donor, which may not hold. Through in vitro validation, three CMV-associated chains were shown to be specific for CMV antigens. Cytomegalovirus association was listed for roughly 160 TCR beta chains. Most TCR beta V segments were productive about 90% or about 30% of the time in an earlier analysis.

Comments on this clone: Its antigen is undetermined.

With V trimmed by 4 bases and J by 1 base, 7 bases remained unmatched. The V gene's germline CDR1 is LNHNV and CDR2 YYDKDF (reference sequence). The CDR3 totals 17 residues. The TCR sequence derives from a woman under 30 in good health and CMV-seronegative. The rearrangement links TRBV15 to TRBJ2-2, with TRBD2 matching over 9 bases. The sequenced material came from PBMCs. The DNA of the CDR3 is TGTGCCACCAGCACCTCCCCGACTAGCGGGAACACCGGGGAGCTGTTTTTT. It yields the protein CATSTSPTSGNTGELFF.